Below are 9 T cell receptor beta chains sequenced from a single sample in a study of T cell responses to AZD1222 COVID-19 vaccine. The method was immunoSEQ multiplex PCR; TCRdb's version includes in-frame clones alone and lacks a portion of them. The profile covers 140,000 to 150,000 clones, with roughly 90% appearing a single time and under 1.5% taken by the ten largest. The material sequenced was peripheral blood, taken on day 0 of AZD1222 vaccination. The receptors derive from an adult in good health.

V gene TRBV4-3 combines with J gene TRBJ2-1, with 7 nucleotides matching TRBD2. CDR1 is LGHNA, CDR2 YSLEER, per germline. This CDR3 contains 13 residues. V dropped 0 bases and J dropped 13; count of bases not matched to a gene: 6. The CDR3 spells CASSQDSSGNQFF. The CDR3 nucleotides are TGCGCCAGCAGCCAAGATTCGAGCGGGAACCAGTTCTTC.

The gene calls are TRBV2 and TRBJ1-5; D remains ambiguous. Deletions cut 3 bases from V and 7 bases from J, with 7 bases between. CDR3 length: 12 residues. The germline CDR1 and CDR2 sequences are SNHLY and FYNNEI. The CDR3 loop is CASSENPQPQHF. DNA for the CDR3: TGTGCCAGCAGTGAGAATCCCCAGCCCCAGCATTTT.

This chain joins TRBV7-2 and TRBJ2-1; 7 bases align to TRBD1. Germline CDR1 and CDR2: SGHTA and FQGNSA. The CDR3 totals 17 residues. Trimming took 2 bases from V and 1 from J; bases not matched to a gene: 8. This CDR3 is CASSLTTGAHSYNEQFF. The CDR3 DNA sequence: TGTGCCAGCAGCTTAACCACAGGGGCCCATTCCTACAATGAGCAGTTCTTC. Supplemented by reference TRBV7-2 and TRBJ2-1, the full variable domain reads GAGVSQSPSNKVTEKGKDVELRCDPISGHTALYWYRQSLGQGLEFLIYFQGNSAPDKSGLPSDRFSAERTGGSVSTLTIQRTQQEDSAVYLCASSLTTGAHSYNEQFFGPGTRLTVL.

The chain uses TRBV19 and TRBJ2-6; TRBD1 aligns across 7 bases. The V and J ends lost 3 bases and 3 bases, in that order; junction bases with no gene match: 5. Per germline, CDR1 LNHDA and CDR2 SQIVND (reference sequence). The CDR3 covers 16 residues. The CDR3: CASSIRDRVGANVLTF. The CDR3 region has the DNA TGTGCCAGTAGTATCCGCGACAGGGTTGGGGCCAACGTCCTGACTTTC.

V and J are TRBV9 and TRBJ1-6, with no clear D. Germline V gene sequence: CDR1 SGDLS, CDR2 YYNGEE. V gave up 2 bases and J gave up 8 bases, with 8 bases separating them. This CDR3 region has 13 residues. The CDR3 DNA follows: TGTGCCAGCAGCGTGAGAGGCGATTCACCCCTCCACTTT. Amino acids: CASSVRGDSPLHF.

The chain couples TRBV7-2 to TRBJ2-5; no clear D. The CDR3 length is 12 residues. Germline V gives CDR1 SGHTA, CDR2 FQGNSA. Trimming stripped 5 bases from V and 6 bases from J, with 10 bases between. The CDR3 DNA reads TGTGCCAGCAGCCCCATCCTGAAGACCCAGTACTTC. Translating gives CASSPILKTQYF.

The chain employs TRBV7-9 and TRBJ2-1, with TRBD2 matching 15 bases. After removal of 5 bases from V and 8 bases from J, the junction contained 4 bases not matched to a gene. Per the germline V gene, CDR1 is SEHNR and CDR2 is FQNEAQ (reference sequence). The CDR3 length is 15 residues. Written as DNA, the CDR3 is TGTGCCAGCAGCCCCGGGACTAGCGGGAGGTATGAGCAGTTCTTC. Translation gives CASSPGTSGRYEQFF.

Note on this clone: Germline and junction disagree at one end, which may indicate a read error. This chain uses TRBV5-4 with TRBJ1-4; D is ambiguous. CDR1 is SGHNT and CDR2 is YYREEE in the germline V gene (reference sequence). This CDR3 comprises 12 residues. CDR3 bases: TGTGCCAGCAGTTTGGGTAATGAAAAACTGTTTTTT. This codes for CASSLGNEKLFF.

V and J are TRBV28 and TRBJ2-2; possible D gene TRBD1, 5 bases. CDR3 length: 16 amino acids. Germline CDR1 MDHEN, CDR2 SYDVKM. Trimming cost V 7 bases and J 9 bases, with 24 bases left between them. CDR3 residues: CASTIWQGSGFRELFF. In DNA, the CDR3 is TGTGCCAGCACGATTTGGCAGGGCTCCGGGTTCCGGGAGCTGTTTTTT.